Following are 11 T cell receptor beta chains from one sample sequenced in a study of CD8+CD57+ T cells in acquired aplastic anemia. TCR beta VDJ and CDR3 profiling used genomic DNA as template. Using its own MiXCR run on the reads, TCRdb lists one record per CDR3 protein. The sample yields about 210,000 distinct CDR3 sequences, 34% seen once. Sequenced sample: sorted CD4+, CD8+, or CD8+CD57+ T cells (not recorded which) from PBMCs. These receptors were obtained from a human donor in good health, serving as a control.

This clonotype was seen only a few times. V is TRBV5-4 and J is TRBJ1-6; the D is unclear. Trimming stripped 0 bases from V and 5 bases from J, with 18 bases between. This CDR3 comprises 18 residues. Per germline, CDR1 SGHNT and CDR2 YYREEE (reference sequence). In nucleotides, the CDR3 is TGTGCCAGCAGCTTGGCTCAGCAGGATTTAGTAAATAATTCACCCCTCCACTTT. Amino acid sequence: CASSLAQQDLVNNSPLHF.

This chain's CDR3 is CASSLVGGPDTQYF. The CDR3 DNA sequence: TGTGCCAGCAGCTTGGTTGGGGGACCAGATACGCAGTATTTT. The rearrangement links TRBV11-1 to TRBJ2-3; perhaps D is TRBD1 or TRBD2 (5 bases each). The CDR3 loop spans 14 amino acids. Germline loops: CDR1 SGHAT, CDR2 FQDESV (reference sequence). V lost 3 bases and J lost 4, with 11 bases in between.

In regard to this clonotype: At one of its ends the junction is not consistent with the germline gene, which may arise from a read error. The chain combines TRBV25-1 with TRBJ2-5; D unresolved. Germline CDR1 MGHDK, CDR2 SYGVNS. CDR3 length equals 15 residues. The CDR3 sequence is CASSDFGRLQETQCF. The CDR3 DNA follows: TGTGCCAGCAGTGATTTTGGCAGACTCCAAGAGACCCAGTGCTTC.

This clonotype was observed a few times. V usage is TRBV9 and J usage is TRBJ1-3; the D gene is possibly TRBD1 (6 bases). The length of the CDR3 is 14 residues. The V end lost 9 bases, the J end lost 1 base, and 14 bases lay between the germline ends. CDR1 is SGDLS and CDR2 is YYNGEE in the germline V gene. The CDR3 region is CATSGGGSGNTIYF. DNA of the CDR3: TGTGCCACCTCCGGGGGCGGTTCTGGAAACACCATATATTTT. Based on the CDR3 plus reference TRBV9 and TRBJ1-3, the full variable domain is DSGVTQTPKHLITATGQRVTLRCSPRSGDLSVYWYQQSLDQGLQFLIQYYNGEERAKGNILERFSAQQFPDLHSELNLSSLELGDSALYFCATSGGGSGNTIYFGEGSWLTVV.

The V gene is TRBV3-1, the J gene TRBJ2-1; D ambiguous. Germline CDR1 reads LGHDT; CDR2 reads YNNKEL (reference sequence). CDR3 size: 14 residues. The V gene lost 5 bases and the J gene lost 9 bases, with 17 bases spanning the gap. The CDR3 is CASSVLNIGGEQFF. CDR3 sequence (DNA): TGTGCCAGCAGCGTACTGAACATTGGTGGTGAGCAGTTCTTC.

On this clonotype itself: This may come from a read error, since a much larger clone is one base off. The rearrangement uses TRBV25-1 and TRBJ1-2, with D possibly being TRBD1 (5 bases). The CDR3 totals 13 residues. Germline CDR1 reads MGHDK; CDR2 reads SYGVNS. The CDR3 loop is CASSSGTEYGCTF. The CDR3 bases are TGTGCCAGCAGCTCCGGGACCGAGTATGGCTGCACCTTC.

At least ten counts were recorded for this clonotype. The chain employs TRBV20-1 and TRBJ2-5; possibly TRBD2 for D (5 bases). The CDR3 is made up of 14 amino acids. Germline lookup yields CDR1 DFQATT and CDR2 SNEGSKA (reference sequence). The V gene lost 1 base and the J gene lost 5 bases, with 14 bases spanning the gap. The CDR3: CSARVLLGVETQYF. CDR3 coding DNA: TGCAGTGCTAGAGTTCTACTCGGGGTGGAGACCCAGTACTTC.

This clonotype was found many times. This chain connects TRBV24-1 to TRBJ2-3; TRBD2 matches 11 bases. CDR1 KGHDR and CDR2 SFDVKD come from the germline V gene. The CDR3 spans 16 residues. V gave up 3 bases and J gave up 3 bases; unmatched junction bases: 4. CDR3 sequence reads: CATSDPGTSGTDTQYF. Here the CDR3 DNA reads TGTGCCACCAGTGATCCCGGGACTAGCGGAACAGATACGCAGTATTTT.

There are many counts of this clonotype. The rearrangement joins TRBV20-1 to TRBJ2-7; TRBD2 agrees at 8 bases. Unmatched junction bases numbered 11, after V lost 3 bases and J lost 4 bases. The V gene's germline CDR1 is DFQATT and CDR2 SNEGSKA (reference sequence). This CDR3 comprises 15 residues. The CDR3, as DNA: TGCAGTGCTAGCAAACCTCTAGCGGGCGGATACGAGCAGTACTTC. Its protein is CSASKPLAGGYEQYF.

This clonotype showed up just a few times. CDR3 DNA: TGTGCCAGCAGGGGGACACAGGGAAGCACTAGGGAGCAGTACTTC. Translation: CASRGTQGSTREQYF. The V and J genes are TRBV27 and TRBJ2-7, with D maybe TRBD1 (6 bases). This CDR3 comprises 15 residues. Germline values: CDR1 MNHEY, CDR2 SMNVEV (reference sequence). Trimming pared 6 bases from V and 7 bases from J, leaving 22 bases between.

V is TRBV7-7 and J is TRBJ2-3; TRBD2 might be the D (5 bases). The CDR3 is made up of 13 amino acids. CDR1 SSHAT and CDR2 FNYEAQ come from the germline V gene (reference sequence). Trimming cost V 6 bases and J 1 base, with 8 bases left between them. The CDR3 nucleotides read TGTGCCAGCAGTACCGGGGGCACAGATACGCAGTATTTT. This translates into CASSTGGTDTQYF.